This T cell receptor beta chain came from a study of T-cell reconstitution after alpha-beta-depleted transplantation in children. Unique molecular identifiers featured in how the TCRbeta library was prepared. From the PCR reads, TCRdb called clonotypes with MiXCR, one entry per CDR3 protein. The table lists about 460,000 distinct CDR3 sequences, around an eighth of them singletons. Germline CDR1 MDHEN, CDR2 SYDVKM. V lost 3 bases to trimming and J lost 0 bases, with 12 bases between them. The CDR3 extends over 15 amino acids. This clonotype originated in a human donor who donated a stem cell graft to a child with combined immunodeficiency. The V gene is TRBV28, the J gene TRBJ2-7; TRBD1 might be the D (6 bases). The specimen comprised PBMCs from the stem cell graft donor, sampled from the stem cell graft. The CDR3 loop reads CASSFRGPSSYEQYF. CDR3 DNA: TGTGCCAGCAGTTTCAGGGGCCCCAGCTCCTACGAGCAGTACTTC.